These 12 T cell receptor beta chains originate from one sample sequenced in a study of blood T cell repertoires in COVID-19. TCRdb keeps only in-frame clones here, not all; method: immunoSEQ multiplex PCR. The sample consists of 40,000 or so clones, 81% of them appearing once. Sequences were obtained from peripheral blood. These receptors originate from a man between 40 and 49 years old with active or convalescent COVID-19.

The chain carries TRBV5-1 and TRBJ1-2; D ambiguous. Trimming stripped 4 bases from V and 7 bases from J, with 11 bases between. The CDR3 covers 12 residues. Germline values: CDR1 SGHRS, CDR2 YFSETQ. CDR3 DNA: TGCGCCAGCAGCGTAGACCTAGGTGGCTACACCTTC. Amino acids: CASSVDLGGYTF.

The chain links TRBV30 to TRBJ1-5; 7 bases agree with TRBD1. The germline V gene has CDR1 GTSNPN and CDR2 SVGIG (reference sequence). The CDR3 loop spans 20 amino acids. J gave up 1 base and V 2 bases, and 20 bases lay outside the gene matches. CDR3 nucleotide sequence: TGTGCCTGGAGTATAAGACCAACAGGGGTCATAACGGGGAGCAATCAGCCCCAGCATTTT. It is translated as CAWSIRPTGVITGSNQPQHF. Based on the CDR3 plus reference TRBV30 and TRBJ1-5, the full variable domain is SQTIHQWPATLVQPVGSPLSLECTVEGTSNPNLYWYRQAAGRGLQLLFYSVGIGQISSEVPQNLSASRPQDRQFILSSKKLLLSDSGFYLCAWSIRPTGVITGSNQPQHFGDGTRLSIL.

The V call is TRBV3-1 (or the pseudogene TRBV3-2), the J call TRBJ2-6; a weak D match, TRBD2 (5 bases). Trimming left V 4 bases short and J 6 bases short, with 10 bases between. CDR1 is LGHDT, CDR2 YNNKEL, per germline (reference sequence). The CDR3 is 14 residues long. DNA of the CDR3: TGTGCCAGCAGCCGCAACGGGGAGGCCAACGTCCTGACTTTC. It codes for CASSRNGEANVLTF.

The chain uses TRBV6-6 and TRBJ1-5; weak D call: TRBD1 (6 bases). In germline, CDR1 is MNHNY, CDR2 SVGAGI (reference sequence). The V gene lost 7 bases and the J gene lost 4 bases, with 17 bases spanning the gap. There are 15 residues in the CDR3. This CDR3 reads CASTPDRRGNQPQHF. CDR3 sequence (DNA): TGTGCCAGCACCCCGGACAGAAGGGGTAATCAGCCCCAGCATTTT.

V usage is TRBV6-5 and J usage is TRBJ2-7; D possibly corresponds to TRBD1 (6 bases). V was cut by 6 bases and J by 7 bases, with 13 bases left in between. The length of the CDR3 is 12 residues. Germline V gene sequence: CDR1 MNHEY, CDR2 SVGAGI. The CDR3 loop is CASSPGVGEQYF. In nucleotides, the CDR3 is TGTGCCAGCAGCCCAGGGGTCGGTGAGCAGTACTTC.

A few counts support this clone. The chain has TRBV7-8 and TRBJ1-2; TRBD1 might be the D (6 bases). Between the trimmed V and J ends, which lost 5 bases and 8 bases, there was a span of 21 bases. CDR1 SGHVS and CDR2 FQNEAQ come from the germline V gene. The CDR3 length is 15 residues. The CDR3 coding sequence is TGTGCCAGCAGCCGGTCAGGGGCAGGTCTGATGGGCTACACCTTC. As protein: CASSRSGAGLMGYTF.

V is TRBV4-3 and J is TRBJ1-1, with D uncertain. This CDR3 has 15 amino acids. V lost 9 bases, J lost 1 base, and 18 bases lay in between. Germline V gene sequence: CDR1 LGHNA, CDR2 YSLEER. The CDR3 DNA reads as TGCGCCAGGACTAGTCGAGGAGGGTCGAACACTGAAGCTTTCTTT. Protein sequence: CARTSRGGSNTEAFF.

The chain joins TRBV30 to TRBJ1-5; TRBD1 agrees at 7 bases. Germline V gene lookup returns CDR1 GTSNPN and CDR2 SVGIG (reference sequence). Trimming took 0 bases from V and 5 from J; bases not matched to a gene: 7. This CDR3 is 15 amino acids long. This CDR3 reads CAWSVQTGLDQPQHF. CDR3 coding DNA: TGTGCCTGGAGTGTACAGACAGGGCTGGATCAGCCCCAGCATTTT.

The chain couples TRBV5-8 to TRBJ1-5; weak D call: TRBD1 (6 bases). The length of the CDR3 is 15 residues. Between the trimmed V and J ends, which lost 1 base and 3 bases, there was a span of 11 bases. Germline V lookup: CDR1 SGHTS, CDR2 YDEGEE. DNA of the CDR3: TGTGCCAGCAGCTTGCGGCAGGGGCCCAATCAGCCCCAGCATTTT. Amino acids: CASSLRQGPNQPQHF.

This clone has more than one count but fewer than ten. The chain uses TRBV9 and TRBJ2-1, with 9 bases aligning to TRBD2. Trimming at V came to 7 bases and at J to 10 bases, leaving 15 bases not matched to a gene. The germline V gene encodes CDR1 SGDLS and CDR2 YYNGEE. The CDR3 covers 15 residues. The CDR3 DNA follows: TGTGCCAGCTCCTATAGACTAGCGGAGGGGGCGGAGCAGTTCTTC. This encodes CASSYRLAEGAEQFF. Full variable domain (remainder filled in from reference TRBV9 and TRBJ2-1): DSGVTQTPKHLITATGQRVTLRCSPRSGDLSVYWYQQSLDQGLQFLIQYYNGEERAKGNILERFSAQQFPDLHSELNLSSLELGDSALYFCASSYRLAEGAEQFFGPGTRLTVL.

Only a few counts were recorded for this clone. The chain links TRBV7-9 to TRBJ2-6, with unresolved D. The ends were cut back, 4 bases at V and 0 bases at J, with 10 bases in the middle. This CDR3 has 16 residues. Germline lookup yields CDR1 SEHNR and CDR2 FQNEAQ (reference sequence). In DNA, the CDR3 is TGTGCCAGCAGCTCGACTGTTTCCTCTGGGGCCAACGTCCTGACTTTC. Protein sequence: CASSSTVSSGANVLTF.

This rearrangement joins TRBV2 to TRBJ1-6, with D perhaps matching TRBD1 (5 bases). This CDR3 contains 15 residues. V was clipped by 4 bases and J by 10 bases, with 17 bases between them. Germline V gene lookup returns CDR1 SNHLY and CDR2 FYNNEI. For the CDR3, the DNA is TGTGCCAGCAGTGGGCTTGGGCAGGGAAAGTCACCCCTCCACTTT. It encodes CASSGLGQGKSPLHF.